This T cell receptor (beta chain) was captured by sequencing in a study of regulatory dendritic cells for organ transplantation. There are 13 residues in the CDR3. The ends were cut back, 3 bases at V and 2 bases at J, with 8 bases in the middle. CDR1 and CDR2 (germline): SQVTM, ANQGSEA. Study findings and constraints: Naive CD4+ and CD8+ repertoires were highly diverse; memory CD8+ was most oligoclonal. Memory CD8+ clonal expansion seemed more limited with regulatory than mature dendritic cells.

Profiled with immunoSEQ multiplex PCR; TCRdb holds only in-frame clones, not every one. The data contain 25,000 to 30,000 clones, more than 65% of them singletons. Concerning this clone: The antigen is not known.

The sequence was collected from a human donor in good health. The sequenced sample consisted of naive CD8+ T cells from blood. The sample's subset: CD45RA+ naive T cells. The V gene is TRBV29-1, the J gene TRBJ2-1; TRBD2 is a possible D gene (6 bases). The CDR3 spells CSVDGGTYNEQFF. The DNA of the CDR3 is TGCAGCGTTGATGGGGGGACCTACAATGAGCAGTTCTTC.